A selection of T cell receptor beta chains follows, all from one sample in a study of T cells after yellow fever vaccination. MiXCR, applied by TCRdb to the 5' RACE reads, yields one record per CDR3 protein. The data hold 100,000 to 150,000 distinct CDR3 sequences, with about 8.2% observed a single time. The sequencing used CD8+ T cells sorted from PBMCs, collected on the day of the yellow fever booster vaccination. The origin of the receptors is a man aged 18 to 29 who received the YFV17D yellow fever vaccine. Each CDR3 is given with its conserved first and last residue. D genes are given only for firm matches. Rows may omit the clone size; those that give it use once, few, many or a size class.

V	size	D	J	DNA	CDR3
TRBV5-1	-	-	TRBJ1-3	TGCGCCAGCAGCTTGCTTGGGTTTGCAGACTCTGGAAACACCATATATTTT	CASSLLGFADSGNTIYF
TRBV27	-	-	TRBJ2-2	TGTGCCAGCAGTTGGGGCCCAACAGTTACCGGGGAGCTGTTTTTT	CASSWGPTVTGELFF
TRBV15	many	-	TRBJ2-1	TGTGCGTCAACTAGCTCCTACAATGAGCAGTTCTTC	CASTSSYNEQFF
TRBV7-6	-	TRBD2	TRBJ2-5	TGTGCCAGCAGCCCAGGGTCTGGGACTAGCGGCACCCAAGAGACCCAGTACTTC	CASSPGSGTSGTQETQYF
TRBV7-2	many	-	TRBJ2-5	TGTGCCAGCAGCGCCTCACTAGATGGGTTAGAGACCCAGTACTTC	CASSASLDGLETQYF
TRBV12-3/TRBV12-4	-	-	TRBJ2-5	TGTGCCAGCAGTTCCAGGACGGATCTTCAAGAGACCCAGTACTTC	CASSSRTDLQETQYF
TRBV6-5	few	-	TRBJ1-5	TGTGCCAGCAGTTATTTTAACCAGTATTATCAGCCCCAGCATTTT	CASSYFNQYYQPQHF
TRBV18	-	TRBD1	TRBJ2-2	TGTGCCAGCTCACCCCCGACCGGGACAGAGAACACCGGGGAGCTGTTTTTT	CASSPPTGTENTGELFF
TRBV30	-	-	TRBJ1-2	TGTGCCTGGAGTGCGGGCTATGGCTACACCTTC	CAWSAGYGYTF
TRBV11-2	-	-	TRBJ2-6	TGTGCCAGCAGCTTAGTACGACAGTATGAATCTGGGGCCAACGTCCTGACTTTC	CASSLVRQYESGANVLTF
TRBV5-6	many	TRBD2	TRBJ2-6	TGTGCCAGCAGCCCACTAGCGGGGGCGCTCTCTGGGGCCAACGTCCTGACTTTC	CASSPLAGALSGANVLTF
TRBV27	-	-	TRBJ1-1	TGTGCCAGCAGGGCAATCGGCCAGCCTGAAGCTTTCTTT	CASRAIGQPEAFF
TRBV4-1	few	-	TRBJ1-2	TGCGCCAGCAGCCAAACCGAAACAGGGAACTATGGCTACACCTTC	CASSQTETGNYGYTF
TRBV27	few	TRBD1	TRBJ2-3	TGTGCCAGCAGTTTGCGGGACAGGGGACATACGCAGTATTTT	CASSLRDRGHTQYF
TRBV29-1	-	-	TRBJ2-3	TGCAGCGTTGAAGGTGTGGGTAACACAGATACGCAGTATTTT	CSVEGVGNTDTQYF
TRBV11-2	many	-	TRBJ2-5	TGTGCCAGCAGCTTTTTCGGGGTCCAAGAGACCCAGTACTTC	CASSFFGVQETQYF
TRBV7-2	few	-	TRBJ1-1	TGTGCCAGCAGCTTAGGGCCCCGGGAGGGAAGGAACACTGAAGCTTTCTTT	CASSLGPREGRNTEAFF
TRBV4-3	few	-	TRBJ2-3	TGCGCCAGCAGCCCCCGATTTCCGACAGCCTACACAGATACGCAGTATTTT	CASSPRFPTAYTDTQYF
TRBV4-3	-	-	TRBJ2-7	TGCGCCAGCAGCCCCAGTACAGGAGGATACGAGCAGTACTTC	CASSPSTGGYEQYF
TRBV6-2/TRBV6-3	many	-	TRBJ1-2	TGTGCCAGCAGACCGCCAGGAGTCTATGGCTACACCTTC	CASRPPGVYGYTF
TRBV6-2/TRBV6-3	few	-	TRBJ1-1	TGTGCCAGCAGCACCCCTTGGACAGCGAACACTGAAGCTTTCTTT	CASSTPWTANTEAFF
TRBV5-4	few	-	TRBJ2-5	TGTGCCAGCAGCTTGGAGATACAAGAGACCCAGTACTTC	CASSLEIQETQYF
TRBV2	few	-	TRBJ1-5	TGTGCCAGCCGGAAGGGGTCCTACAATCAGCCCCAGCATTTT	CASRKGSYNQPQHF
TRBV6-2/TRBV6-3	-	-	TRBJ1-2	TGTGCCAGCACCCCTTCCTCTGTAAACTATGGCTACACCTTC	CASTPSSVNYGYTF
TRBV4-3	-	-	TRBJ2-2	TGCGCCAGCAGCCAAGATCGAGGGACACCCACCGGGGAGCTGTTTTTT	CASSQDRGTPTGELFF
TRBV29-1	-	-	TRBJ1-1	TGCAGCGTTCACGAAAACACTGAAGCTTTCTTT	CSVHENTEAFF
TRBV7-7	-	-	TRBJ2-2	TGTGCTAGCAGCTTAGGGGAGGACACCGGGGAGCTGTTTTTT	CASSLGEDTGELFF
TRBV27	few	-	TRBJ2-2	TGTGCCACCGGTTGGGGGTTCGGGGAGCTGTTTTTT	CATGWGFGELFF
TRBV5-1	few	TRBD1	TRBJ2-6	TGCGCCAGCCACTCGAGACAGGGGCTTGGGGCCAACGTCCTGACTTTC	CASHSRQGLGANVLTF
TRBV9	many	TRBD2	TRBJ2-2	TGTGCCAGCAGCGTAGCGGGGGGAGAGCTGTTTTTT	CASSVAGGELFF